Presented here are 5 T cell receptor beta chains from one specimen sequenced in a study of T-cell reconstitution after alpha-beta-depleted transplantation in children. Preparation of the TCRbeta library was carried out with unique molecular identifiers. One entry per CDR3 protein, called by TCRdb with MiXCR from the PCR reads. The repertoire consists of around 110,000 distinct CDR3 sequences, with about 9.3% occurring once and the leading ten covering roughly a third. The sample was PBMCs, taken before TCRalphabeta/CD19-depleted stem cell transplant. These receptors were obtained from a boy younger than 10 with acute lymphoblastic leukemia, due to receive a stem cell transplant.

The rearrangement links TRBV11-2 to TRBJ2-1; possibly TRBD2 for D (5 bases). The V and J ends lost 2 bases and 4 bases respectively, with 9 bases between them. The CDR3 covers 14 residues. Germline V gene lookup returns CDR1 SGHAT and CDR2 FQNNGV. CDR3 in DNA: TGTGCCAGCAGCTTAACTAGAAGATACAATGAGCAGTTCTTC. This codes for CASSLTRRYNEQFF.

The chain joins TRBV27 to TRBJ2-6; no clear D gene. The germline CDR1 and CDR2 sequences are MNHEY and SMNVEV (reference sequence). This CDR3 comprises 14 residues. V was shortened by 3 bases and J by 5 bases, with 8 bases between the two germline ends. This CDR3 is CASSLSSRANVLTF. The CDR3 DNA follows: TGTGCCAGCAGTTTGAGTTCCCGGGCCAACGTCCTGACTTTC.

Only a few counts were recorded for this clonotype. The chain has TRBV11-2 and TRBJ2-5, with TRBD2 as a possible D gene (6 bases). V lost 5 bases, J lost 4 bases, and 20 bases lay in between. CDR1 and CDR2 from the germline V gene are SGHAT and FQNNGV. There are 16 residues in the CDR3. Written as DNA, the CDR3 is TGTGCCAGCAGCCCGGGGTACGGGAGCTCGTTAGAGACCCAGTACTTC. Its protein is CASSPGYGSSLETQYF. The full variable domain, in which reference TRBV11-2 and TRBJ2-5 provide the parts outside the CDR3, is EAGVAQSPRYKIIEKRQSVAFWCNPISGHATLYWYQQILGQGPKLLIQFQNNGVVDDSQLPKDRFSAERLKGVDSTLKIQPAKLEDSAVYLCASSPGYGSSLETQYFGPGTRLLVL.

This clonotype has only a few counts. This sequence joins TRBV24-1 and TRBJ2-1; a weak D match, TRBD1 (6 bases). Germline V gives CDR1 KGHDR, CDR2 SFDVKD. Trimming removed 4 bases from V and 2 bases from J, with 14 bases in between. The CDR3 loop spans 16 amino acids. The CDR3 protein is CATSDPAGETYNEQFF. CDR3 in DNA: TGTGCCACCAGTGACCCTGCAGGGGAGACCTACAATGAGCAGTTCTTC.

The chain employs TRBV20-1 and TRBJ2-7; 8 bases are shared with TRBD1. V was clipped by 7 bases and J by 9 bases; unmatched bases: 8. CDR1 and CDR2 from the germline V gene are DFQATT and SNEGSKA (reference sequence). The CDR3 is 11 residues long. CDR3 amino acids: CSVIETGAQYF. CDR3 in DNA: TGCAGTGTCATCGAGACAGGGGCGCAGTACTTC.